These 9 T cell receptor beta chains came from one sample sequenced in a study of human T cells and chemical hapten exposure. The sample's time point: patch test 2, 6 weeks after DPC sensitization. Treatment denoted: therapeutic diphenylcyclopropenone sensitization with weekly scalp DPC. TCRdb reanalysed the RACE reads using MiXCR and keeps one entry per CDR3 protein. The table has around 360,000 distinct CDR3 sequences, over 6% seen once. The material was whole blood, obtained in connection with sensitization to the hapten diphenylcyclopropenone (DPC). The source of these receptors is a woman between 18 and 30 years old with alopecia areata. Some clones in this sample may be carry-over from other donors' samples.

In this sample, this clonotype turned up a few times. The chain is built from TRBV28 and TRBJ1-5; 8 bases fit TRBD1. The CDR3 consists of 15 residues. After removal of 8 bases from V and 7 bases from J, the junction contained 13 bases not matched to a gene. CDR1 and CDR2 (germline): MDHEN, SYDVKM. CDR3 sequence (DNA): TGTGCCAGCGTCAGGGTCGGACAGGGAACACAGCCCCAGCATTTT. Its translation is CASVRVGQGTQPQHF.

This clonotype has ten or more counts. V usage is TRBV12-3 or TRBV12-4 and J usage is TRBJ2-2; D may be TRBD2 (6 bases). V lost 6 bases to trimming and J lost 2 bases, with 10 bases between them. The CDR3 is 14 amino acids. CDR3 in amino acids: CASRDGGNTGELFF. In nucleotides, the CDR3 is TGTGCCAGCAGAGACGGGGGTAACACCGGGGAGCTGTTTTTT.

The V and J genes are TRBV29-1 and TRBJ2-5; perhaps TRBD1 as D (6 bases). V lost 6 bases, J lost 1 base, and 12 bases lay in between. Per germline, CDR1 SQVTM and CDR2 ANQGSEA. The CDR3 consists of 13 residues. CDR3 DNA: TGCAGCGTCGCCGGGACAACCCAAGAGACCCAGTACTTC. Translating it yields CSVAGTTQETQYF. Full variable domain (rest looked up from reference TRBV29-1 and TRBJ2-5): SAVISQKPSRDICQRGTSLTIQCQVDSQVTMMFWYRQQPGQSLTLIATANQGSEATYESGFVIDKFPISRPNLTFSTLTVSNMSPEDSSIYLCSVAGTTQETQYFGPGTRLLVL.

This rearrangement joins TRBV5-1 to TRBJ2-5, with 9 nucleotides matching TRBD1. The CDR3 is 14 amino acids. J gave up 3 bases and V 2 bases, and 2 bases lay outside the gene matches. Germline CDR1 reads SGHRS; CDR2 reads YFSETQ. The CDR3 sequence: CASSFGQGKETQYF. Written as DNA, the CDR3 is TGCGCCAGCAGCTTCGGACAGGGGAAAGAGACCCAGTACTTC.

The chain combines TRBV27 with TRBJ2-1, with D perhaps being TRBD1 or TRBD2 (6 bases each). The CDR3 is 14 residues long. Trimming removed 7 bases at V and 8 bases at J, with 18 bases between. Germline V gives CDR1 MNHEY, CDR2 SMNVEV (reference sequence). The DNA of the CDR3 is TGTGCCAGCACCTTGGGGGGCCCCTGGGATGAGCAGTTCTTC. Its protein product is CASTLGGPWDEQFF.

This clonotype was observed a few times. This chain joins TRBV3-1 and TRBJ1-6; no reliable D call. Germline V gives CDR1 LGHDT, CDR2 YNNKEL (reference sequence). The germline V and J ends were trimmed by 0 bases and 11 bases, with 5 bases remaining between them. The CDR3 has 12 amino acids. CDR3 amino acids: CASSQDFAPLHF. The CDR3, as DNA: TGTGCCAGCAGCCAAGATTTTGCACCCCTCCACTTT.

This clonotype was detected many times. The chain combines TRBV2 with TRBJ1-2, with unresolved D. Per germline, CDR1 SNHLY and CDR2 FYNNEI. V was clipped by 2 bases and J by 0 bases, with 10 bases between them. There are 15 residues in the CDR3. CDR3 region: CASSERQPPNYGYTF. The CDR3 DNA reads as TGTGCCAGCAGTGAAAGGCAGCCCCCTAACTATGGCTACACCTTC.

The sample holds a few counts of this clonotype. J is TRBJ1-2 and V is TRBV9, with 9 nucleotides matching TRBD1. Germline CDR1 and CDR2: SGDLS and YYNGEE. V trimming: 3 bases; J trimming: 7 bases; junction bases outside the gene matches: 13. The CDR3 is made up of 16 amino acids. CDR3 amino acids: CASSAWDREASIGYTF. DNA for the CDR3: TGTGCCAGCAGCGCCTGGGACAGGGAAGCAAGTATTGGCTACACCTTC.

This clonotype has a count of ten or more. The V and J genes are TRBV6-5 and TRBJ2-3; the match to TRBD2 covers 8 bases. The CDR3 has 15 residues. Germline trimming cut 2 bases from V and 3 bases from J; bases unmatched to any gene: 4. Germline V lookup: CDR1 MNHEY, CDR2 SVGAGI. CDR3 in DNA: TGTGCCAGCAGTTACAAGCGGGGGCCGACAGATACGCAGTATTTT. It is translated as CASSYKRGPTDTQYF.